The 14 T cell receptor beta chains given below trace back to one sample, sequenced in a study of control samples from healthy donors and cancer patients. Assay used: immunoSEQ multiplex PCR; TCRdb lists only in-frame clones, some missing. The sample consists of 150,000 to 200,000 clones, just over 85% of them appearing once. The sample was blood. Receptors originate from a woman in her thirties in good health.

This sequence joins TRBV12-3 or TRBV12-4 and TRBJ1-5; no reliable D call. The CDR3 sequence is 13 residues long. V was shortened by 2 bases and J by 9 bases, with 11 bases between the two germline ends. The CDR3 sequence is CASSLPGFGPQHF. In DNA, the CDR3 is TGTGCCAGCAGTTTACCCGGGTTTGGGCCCCAGCATTTT.

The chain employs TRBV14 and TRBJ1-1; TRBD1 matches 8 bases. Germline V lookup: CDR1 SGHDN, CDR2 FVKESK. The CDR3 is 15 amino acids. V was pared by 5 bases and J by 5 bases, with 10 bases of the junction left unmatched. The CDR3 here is CASSYIRGRGTEAFF. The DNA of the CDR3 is TGTGCCAGCAGCTACATCAGGGGGCGAGGAACTGAAGCTTTCTTT.

This CDR3 reads CAWGPVSSTGELFF. CDR3 nucleotide sequence: TGTGCCTGGGGTCCGGTGTCTTCCACCGGGGAGCTGTTTTTT. The chain recombines TRBV30 with TRBJ2-2; D remains unclear. Germline V lookup: CDR1 GTSNPN, CDR2 SVGIG (reference sequence). The V and J ends lost 5 bases and 4 bases respectively, with 14 bases between them. The CDR3 is 14 amino acids.

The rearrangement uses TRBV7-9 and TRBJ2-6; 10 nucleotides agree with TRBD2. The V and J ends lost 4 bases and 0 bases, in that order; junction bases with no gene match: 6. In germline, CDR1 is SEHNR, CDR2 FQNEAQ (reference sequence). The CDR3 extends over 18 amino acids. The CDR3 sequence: CASSSTSGAVSGANVLTF. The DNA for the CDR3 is TGTGCCAGCAGCTCTACTAGCGGGGCCGTCTCTGGGGCCAACGTCCTGACTTTC. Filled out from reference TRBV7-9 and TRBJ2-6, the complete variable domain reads DTGVSQNPRHKITKRGQNVTFRCDPISEHNRLYWYRQTLGQGPEFLTYFQNEAQLEKSRLLSDRFSAERPKGSFSTLEIQRTEQGDSAMYLCASSSTSGAVSGANVLTFGAGSRLTVL.

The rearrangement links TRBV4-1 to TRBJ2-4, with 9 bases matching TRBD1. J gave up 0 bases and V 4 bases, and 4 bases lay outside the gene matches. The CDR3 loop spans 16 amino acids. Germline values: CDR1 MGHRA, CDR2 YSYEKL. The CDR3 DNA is TGCGCCAGCAGCCGAGCGGGACAGGGAGCCAAAAACATTCAGTACTTC. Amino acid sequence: CASSRAGQGAKNIQYF.

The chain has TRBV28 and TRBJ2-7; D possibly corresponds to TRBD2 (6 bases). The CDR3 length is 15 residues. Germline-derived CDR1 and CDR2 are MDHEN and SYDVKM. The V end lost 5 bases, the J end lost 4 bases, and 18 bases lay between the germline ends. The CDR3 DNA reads TGTGCCAGCAGTCCCATAGGGAGGACGGGTTACGAGCAGTACTTC. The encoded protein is CASSPIGRTGYEQYF.

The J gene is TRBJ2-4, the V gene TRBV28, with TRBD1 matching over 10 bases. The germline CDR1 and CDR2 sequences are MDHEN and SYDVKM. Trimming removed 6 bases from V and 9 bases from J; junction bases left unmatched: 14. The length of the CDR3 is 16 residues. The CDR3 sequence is CASSHFKGQGGIIQYF. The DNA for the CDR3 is TGTGCCAGCAGCCACTTCAAAGGACAGGGGGGGATCATTCAGTACTTC.

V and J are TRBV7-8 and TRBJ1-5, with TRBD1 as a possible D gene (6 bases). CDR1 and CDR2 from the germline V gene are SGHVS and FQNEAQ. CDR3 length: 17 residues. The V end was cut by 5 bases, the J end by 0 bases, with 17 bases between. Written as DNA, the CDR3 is TGTGCCAGCAGCCTCTACAGGGACCCTTATAGCAATCAGCCCCAGCATTTT. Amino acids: CASSLYRDPYSNQPQHF.

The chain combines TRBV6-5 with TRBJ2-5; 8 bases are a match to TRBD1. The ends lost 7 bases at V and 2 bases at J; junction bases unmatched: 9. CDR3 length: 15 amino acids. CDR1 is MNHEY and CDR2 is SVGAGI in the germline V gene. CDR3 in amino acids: CASTFHHRGQETQYF. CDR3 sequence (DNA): TGTGCCAGCACGTTTCACCACAGGGGGCAAGAGACCCAGTACTTC.

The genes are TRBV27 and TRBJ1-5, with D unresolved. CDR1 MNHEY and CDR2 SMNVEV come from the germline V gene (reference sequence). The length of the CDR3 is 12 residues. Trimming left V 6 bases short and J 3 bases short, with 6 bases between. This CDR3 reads CASRNHNQPQHF. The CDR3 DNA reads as TGTGCCAGCAGGAACCACAATCAGCCCCAGCATTTT.

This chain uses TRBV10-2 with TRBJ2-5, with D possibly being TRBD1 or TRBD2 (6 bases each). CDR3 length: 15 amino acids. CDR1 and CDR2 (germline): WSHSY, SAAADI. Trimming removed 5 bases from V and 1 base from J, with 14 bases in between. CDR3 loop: CASSPIGGLQETQYF. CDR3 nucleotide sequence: TGCGCCAGCAGTCCTATCGGGGGCCTCCAAGAGACCCAGTACTTC.

The CDR3 region is CASSLSGPGEQYF. For the CDR3, the DNA is TGTGCCAGCAGCTTATCAGGGCCAGGCGAGCAGTACTTC. The chain is built from TRBV7-6 and TRBJ2-7; possibly TRBD1 for D (5 bases). CDR3 length: 13 amino acids. Germline assignment: CDR1 SGHVS and CDR2 FNYEAQ. V was clipped by 2 bases and J by 6 bases, with 11 bases between them.

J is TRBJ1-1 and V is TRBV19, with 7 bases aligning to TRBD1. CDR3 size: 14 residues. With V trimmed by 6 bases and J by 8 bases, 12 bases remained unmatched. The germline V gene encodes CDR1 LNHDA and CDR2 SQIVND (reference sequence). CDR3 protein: CASSPTGPWGEAFF. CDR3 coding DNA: TGTGCCAGTAGCCCGACAGGGCCGTGGGGCGAAGCTTTCTTT.

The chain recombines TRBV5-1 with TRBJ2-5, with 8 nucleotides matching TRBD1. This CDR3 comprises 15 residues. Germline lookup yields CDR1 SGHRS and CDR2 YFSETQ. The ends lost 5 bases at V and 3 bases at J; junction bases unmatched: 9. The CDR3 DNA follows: TGCGCCAGCAGTCCGGGACAGGCGACCGAAGAGACCCAGTACTTC. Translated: CASSPGQATEETQYF.